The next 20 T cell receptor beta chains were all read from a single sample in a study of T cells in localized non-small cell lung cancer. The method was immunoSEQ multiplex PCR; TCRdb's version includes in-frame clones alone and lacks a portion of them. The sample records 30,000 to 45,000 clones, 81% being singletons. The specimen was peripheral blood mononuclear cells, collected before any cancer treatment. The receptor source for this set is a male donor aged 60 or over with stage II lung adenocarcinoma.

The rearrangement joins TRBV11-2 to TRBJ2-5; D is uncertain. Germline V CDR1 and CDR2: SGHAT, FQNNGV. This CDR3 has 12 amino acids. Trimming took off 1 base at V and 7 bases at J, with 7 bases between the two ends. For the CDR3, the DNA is TGTGCCAGCAGCTTAGCCGGCTGGACCCAGTACTTC. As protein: CASSLAGWTQYF.

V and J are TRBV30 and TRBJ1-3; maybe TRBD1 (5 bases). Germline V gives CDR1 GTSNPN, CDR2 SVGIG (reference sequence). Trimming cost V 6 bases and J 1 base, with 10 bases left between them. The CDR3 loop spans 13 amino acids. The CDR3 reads CACRRGSGNTIYF. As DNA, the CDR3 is TGTGCCTGCCGAAGGGGTTCTGGAAACACCATATATTTT. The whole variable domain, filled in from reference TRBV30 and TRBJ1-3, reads SQTIHQWPATLVQPVGSPLSLECTVEGTSNPNLYWYRQAAGRGLQLLFYSVGIGQISSEVPQNLSASRPQDRQFILSSKKLLLSDSGFYLCACRRGSGNTIYFGEGSWLTVV.

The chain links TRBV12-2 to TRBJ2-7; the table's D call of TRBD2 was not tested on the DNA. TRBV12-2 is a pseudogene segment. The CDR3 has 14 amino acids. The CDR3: CASRSPRRWSEQYF. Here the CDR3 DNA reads TGTGCAAGTCGCTCCCCCCGTCGCTGGAGCGAGCAGTACTTC.

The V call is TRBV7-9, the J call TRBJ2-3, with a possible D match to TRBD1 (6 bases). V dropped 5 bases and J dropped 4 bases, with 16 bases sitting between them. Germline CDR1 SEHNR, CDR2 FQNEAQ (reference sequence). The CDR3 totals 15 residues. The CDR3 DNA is TGTGCCAGCAGCCAGAGGGGGATAGGGTCAGATACGCAGTATTTT. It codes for CASSQRGIGSDTQYF.

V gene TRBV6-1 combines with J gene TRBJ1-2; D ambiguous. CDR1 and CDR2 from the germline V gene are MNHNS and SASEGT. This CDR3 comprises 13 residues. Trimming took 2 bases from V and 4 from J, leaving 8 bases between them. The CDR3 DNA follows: TGTGCCAGCAGTGAAATGAACTCCTATGGCTACACCTTC. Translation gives CASSEMNSYGYTF.

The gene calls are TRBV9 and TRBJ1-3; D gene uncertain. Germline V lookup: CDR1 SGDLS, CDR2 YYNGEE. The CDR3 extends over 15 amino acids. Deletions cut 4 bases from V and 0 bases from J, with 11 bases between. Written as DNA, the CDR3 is TGTGCCAGCAGCCTCGGCTCATACTCTGGAAACACCATATATTTT. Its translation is CASSLGSYSGNTIYF. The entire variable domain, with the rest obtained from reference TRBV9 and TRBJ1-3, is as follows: DSGVTQTPKHLITATGQRVTLRCSPRSGDLSVYWYQQSLDQGLQFLIQYYNGEERAKGNILERFSAQQFPDLHSELNLSSLELGDSALYFCASSLGSYSGNTIYFGEGSWLTVV.

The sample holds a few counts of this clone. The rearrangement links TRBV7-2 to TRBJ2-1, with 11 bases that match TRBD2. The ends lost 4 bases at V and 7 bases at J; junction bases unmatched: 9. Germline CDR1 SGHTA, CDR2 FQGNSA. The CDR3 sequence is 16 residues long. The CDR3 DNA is TGTGCCAGCAGCTCTCTAGCGGGAGGAGGTTGGAATGAGCAGTTCTTC. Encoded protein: CASSSLAGGGWNEQFF.

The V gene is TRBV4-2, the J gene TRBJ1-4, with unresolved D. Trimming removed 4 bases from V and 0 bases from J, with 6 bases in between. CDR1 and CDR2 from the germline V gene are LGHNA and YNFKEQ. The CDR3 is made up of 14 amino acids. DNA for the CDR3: TGTGCCAGCAGCCCGGGTGCAACTAATGAAAAACTGTTTTTT. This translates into CASSPGATNEKLFF.

CDR3 DNA: TGTGCCTGGAGTGGAAGAACCGGGGAGCTGTTTTTT. This encodes CAWSGRTGELFF. V is TRBV30 and J is TRBJ2-2, with D unresolved. Looked up from germline, CDR1 is GTSNPN and CDR2 is SVGIG (reference sequence). Trimming removed 1 base from V and 5 bases from J, with 5 bases in between. The length of the CDR3 is 12 residues.

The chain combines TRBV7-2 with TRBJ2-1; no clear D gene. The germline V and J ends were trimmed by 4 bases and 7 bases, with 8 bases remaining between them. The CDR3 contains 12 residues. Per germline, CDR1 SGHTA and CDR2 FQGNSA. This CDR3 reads CASSSSGNEQFF. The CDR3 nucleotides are TGTGCCAGCAGCTCCTCGGGTAATGAGCAGTTCTTC. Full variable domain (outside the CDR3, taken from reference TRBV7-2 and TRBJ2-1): GAGVSQSPSNKVTEKGKDVELRCDPISGHTALYWYRQSLGQGLEFLIYFQGNSAPDKSGLPSDRFSAERTGGSVSTLTIQRTQQEDSAVYLCASSSSGNEQFFGPGTRLTVL.

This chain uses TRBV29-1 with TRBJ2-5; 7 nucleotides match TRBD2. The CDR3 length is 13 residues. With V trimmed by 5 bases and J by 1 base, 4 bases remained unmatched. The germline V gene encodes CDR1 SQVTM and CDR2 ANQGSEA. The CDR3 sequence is CSVQRGFQETQYF. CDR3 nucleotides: TGCAGCGTTCAGCGGGGCTTCCAAGAGACCCAGTACTTC.

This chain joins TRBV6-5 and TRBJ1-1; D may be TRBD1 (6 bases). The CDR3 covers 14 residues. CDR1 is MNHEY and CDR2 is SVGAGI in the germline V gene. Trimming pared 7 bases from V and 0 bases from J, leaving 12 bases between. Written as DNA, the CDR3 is TGTGCCAGCAAAAGGAGGGGGATGAACACTGAAGCTTTCTTT. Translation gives CASKRRGMNTEAFF.

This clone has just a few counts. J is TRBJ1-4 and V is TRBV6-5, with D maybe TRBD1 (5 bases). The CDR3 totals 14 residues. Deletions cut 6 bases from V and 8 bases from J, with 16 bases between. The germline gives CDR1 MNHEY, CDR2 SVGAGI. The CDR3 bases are TGTGCCAGCAGCAGCGGGGGTTTAAACGAAAAACTGTTTTTT. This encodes CASSSGGLNEKLFF.

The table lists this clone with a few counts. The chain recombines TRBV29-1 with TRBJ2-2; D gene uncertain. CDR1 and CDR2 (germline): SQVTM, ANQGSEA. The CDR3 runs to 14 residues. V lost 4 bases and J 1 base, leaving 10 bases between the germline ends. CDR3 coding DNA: TGCAGCGTTGGTGGCAGGAAGAACACCGGGGAGCTGTTTTTT. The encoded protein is CSVGGRKNTGELFF.

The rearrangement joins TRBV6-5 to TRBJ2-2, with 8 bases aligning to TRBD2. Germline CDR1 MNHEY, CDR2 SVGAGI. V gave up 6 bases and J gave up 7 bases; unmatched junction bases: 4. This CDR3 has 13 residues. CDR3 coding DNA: TGTGCCAGCAGAGCGGGAGTTATCGGGGAGCTGTTTTTT. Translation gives CASRAGVIGELFF.

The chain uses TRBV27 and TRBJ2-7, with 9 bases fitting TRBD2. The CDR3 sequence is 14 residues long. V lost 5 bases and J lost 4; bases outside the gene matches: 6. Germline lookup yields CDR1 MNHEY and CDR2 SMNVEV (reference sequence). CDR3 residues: CASSLREGLYEQYF. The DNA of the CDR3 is TGTGCCAGCAGTCTGCGGGAGGGCTTGTACGAGCAGTACTTC.

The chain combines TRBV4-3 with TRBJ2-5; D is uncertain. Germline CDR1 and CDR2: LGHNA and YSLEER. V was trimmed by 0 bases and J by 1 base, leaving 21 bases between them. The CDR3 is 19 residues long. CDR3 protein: CASSQDLPSYPRRQETQYF. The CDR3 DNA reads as TGCGCCAGCAGCCAAGATCTCCCCTCATATCCTCGACGCCAAGAGACCCAGTACTTC.

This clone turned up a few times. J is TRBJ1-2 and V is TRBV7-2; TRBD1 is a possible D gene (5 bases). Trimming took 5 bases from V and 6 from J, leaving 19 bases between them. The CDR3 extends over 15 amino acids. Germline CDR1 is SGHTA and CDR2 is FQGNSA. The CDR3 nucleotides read TGTGCCAGCAGCCTAGGGGAGTGGATTAAGGATGGCTACACCTTC. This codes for CASSLGEWIKDGYTF.

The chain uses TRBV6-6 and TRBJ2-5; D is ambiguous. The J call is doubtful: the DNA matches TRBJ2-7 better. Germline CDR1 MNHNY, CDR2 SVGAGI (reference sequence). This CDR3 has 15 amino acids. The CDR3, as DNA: TGTGCCAGCAGTTCCTTTGTGGGTTACTCCTACGAGCAGTACTTC. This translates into CASSSFVGYSYEQYF.

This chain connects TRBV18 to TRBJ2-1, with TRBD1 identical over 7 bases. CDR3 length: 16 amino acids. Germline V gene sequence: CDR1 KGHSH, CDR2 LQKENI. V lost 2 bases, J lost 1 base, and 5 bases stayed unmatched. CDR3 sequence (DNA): TGTGCCAGCTCACCAATCGGCAGGGGGTCCTACAATGAGCAGTTCTTC. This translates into CASSPIGRGSYNEQFF.